This record concerns one T cell receptor beta chain sequence. The data were obtained in a study of blood T cell repertoires in COVID-19. Germline V lookup: CDR1 SNHLY, CDR2 FYNNEI. This CDR3 spans 13 amino acids. Trimming left V 5 bases short and J 7 bases short, with 9 bases between. Using immunoSEQ multiplex PCR, the repertoire was profiled, and TCRdb retains in-frame clones only, with some absent. The table includes 110,000 to 150,000 clones, 65% to 80% detected once. The sequence was obtained from a man aged 55 to 70 with acute or convalescent COVID-19. Material for sequencing was peripheral blood. The chain couples TRBV2 to TRBJ1-6; D remains ambiguous. The DNA for the CDR3 is TGTGCCAGCAGTACTGGCAGGAATTCACCCCTCCACTTT. It codes for CASSTGRNSPLHF.